This T cell receptor (beta chain) was identified in a study of T cells after yellow fever vaccination. General observations from the study: By day 5 rather than day 15, the secondary response had peaked, though it was weaker. Among primary-vaccination clones, most reappeared after the booster, at approximately 96% for CD4 and more than 85% for CD8.

This clonotype was detected a few times. Its specificity is unknown. V lost 3 bases, J lost 2 bases, and 14 bases lay in between. CDR3 length: 15 amino acids. In germline, CDR1 is DFQATT, CDR2 SNEGSKA (reference sequence). Using its own MiXCR run on the 5' RACE reads, TCRdb lists one record per CDR3 protein. The sample records approximately 300,000 distinct CDR3 sequences, 13% being singletons. The specimen was CD4+ T cells sorted from PBMCs, collected 45 days after the yellow fever booster vaccination. The sequence derives from a man aged 25-45 years who received the YFV17D yellow fever vaccine. This rearrangement joins TRBV20-1 to TRBJ2-1; no definite D call. The CDR3 DNA is TGCAGTGCTAGTCGGGCCTCAAACGCCTACAATGAGCAGTTCTTC. Translated: CSASRASNAYNEQFF.